Below, 23 T cell receptor beta chains from the same sample are listed, as sequenced in a study of cytomegalovirus exposure and HLA in healthy donors. This PCR relied on a set of 60 Vbeta primers and 13 Jbeta primers. The data were produced by immunoSEQ multiplex PCR, yet TCRdb's version contains in-frame clones alone and is incomplete. The sample carries about 200,000 clones, roughly 73% recorded once. Sequencing was performed on PBMCs. These receptors came from a woman aged 30 to 39 in good health and CMV-seronegative.

CDR3 region: CASSKTLRTDTQYF. In nucleotides, the CDR3 is TGTGCCAGCAGCAAGACACTCCGCACAGATACGCAGTATTTT. This chain uses TRBV6-5 with TRBJ2-3; D unresolved. Deletions cut 6 bases from V and 1 base from J, with 11 bases between. This CDR3 is built from 14 residues. Per the germline V gene, CDR1 is MNHEY and CDR2 is SVGAGI.

The genes are TRBV5-6 and TRBJ2-3, with 7 bases that match TRBD2. This CDR3 is built from 17 residues. Germline V lookup: CDR1 SGHDT, CDR2 YYEEEE. Unmatched junction bases numbered 11, after V lost 2 bases and J lost 2 bases. The CDR3 DNA sequence: TGTGCCAGCAGCTTTTTGGGCGGGGCGGGAGACACAGATACGCAGTATTTT. It specifies CASSFLGGAGDTDTQYF.

V gene TRBV7-3 combines with J gene TRBJ2-1; 10 bases match TRBD2. V lost 5 bases to trimming and J lost 6 bases; unmatched junction nucleotides: 7. This CDR3 spans 15 amino acids. CDR1 and CDR2 from the germline V gene are SGHTA and FQGTGA. CDR3 coding DNA: TGTGCCAGCAGCCCTAGCGGGAGTGGTTTCAATGAGCAGTTCTTC. Translating it yields CASSPSGSGFNEQFF.

CDR3 bases: TGTGCCAGCAGCTTAGTGGGCAGGGTGGTTGAAGCTTTCTTT. This gives the protein CASSLVGRVVEAFF. V gene TRBV7-9 combines with J gene TRBJ1-1, with D possibly matching TRBD1 (5 bases). From germline, CDR1 is SEHNR and CDR2 FQNEAQ (reference sequence). The CDR3 totals 14 residues. V was shortened by 1 base and J by 7 bases, with 13 bases between the two germline ends.

The chain carries TRBV5-4 and TRBJ2-7, with D perhaps matching TRBD2 (6 bases). Per the germline V gene, CDR1 is SGHNT and CDR2 is YYREEE (reference sequence). The CDR3 length is 16 residues. V lost 4 bases and J 2 bases, leaving 19 bases between the germline ends. CDR3 protein: CASSQDLGTGAYEQYF. DNA for the CDR3: TGTGCCAGCAGCCAAGATCTCGGGACTGGGGCCTACGAGCAGTACTTC.

This clone was picked up a small number of times. The chain combines TRBV6-1 with TRBJ1-1; 7 bases are shared with TRBD1. V trimming: 5 bases; J trimming: 5 bases; junction bases outside the gene matches: 8. Germline CDR1 reads MNHNS; CDR2 reads SASEGT. The CDR3 has 14 amino acids. Written as DNA, the CDR3 is TGTGCCAGCAGTCCCTACAGGGGTGGGACTGAAGCTTTCTTT. This sequence encodes CASSPYRGGTEAFF.

The chain recombines TRBV19 with TRBJ1-1; D might be TRBD1 (5 bases). The germline V gene has CDR1 LNHDA and CDR2 SQIVND (reference sequence). With 4 bases removed from V and 2 bases from J, the gap between germline ends came to 11 bases. CDR3 length: 14 residues. The DNA for the CDR3 is TGTGCCAGTAGTAAGGACGGACAAAACACTGAAGCTTTCTTT. Its translation: CASSKDGQNTEAFF.

V and J are TRBV7-2 and TRBJ1-5; D ambiguous. Germline V gene lookup returns CDR1 SGHTA and CDR2 FQGNSA. The CDR3 has 15 amino acids. V lost 1 base, J lost 6 bases, and 13 bases lay in between. The chain's CDR3 is CASSLVSKRGQPQHF. Here the CDR3 DNA reads TGTGCCAGCAGCTTAGTGAGTAAACGGGGTCAGCCCCAGCATTTT. The full variable domain, its missing parts supplied by reference TRBV7-2 and TRBJ1-5, is GAGVSQSPSNKVTEKGKDVELRCDPISGHTALYWYRQSLGQGLEFLIYFQGNSAPDKSGLPSDRFSAERTGGSVSTLTIQRTQQEDSAVYLCASSLVSKRGQPQHFGDGTRLSIL.

This clone showed up just a few times. The rearrangement links TRBV27 to TRBJ2-7, with 10 bases that match TRBD2. This CDR3 is 15 amino acids long. Germline assignment: CDR1 MNHEY and CDR2 SMNVEV (reference sequence). Trimming cost V 4 bases and J 5 bases; bases outside gene matches: 8. In DNA form, the CDR3 reads TGTGCCAGCAGTTGGGCTAGCGGGAGTGTCGACGAGCAGTACTTC. This gives the protein CASSWASGSVDEQYF.

This chain connects TRBV6-1 to TRBJ1-2; D not resolved. Germline CDR1 MNHNS, CDR2 SASEGT. The CDR3 extends over 14 amino acids. V was shortened by 5 bases and J by 5 bases, with 15 bases between the two germline ends. CDR3 sequence: CASSTSAGGYGYTF. Here the CDR3 DNA reads TGTGCCAGCAGTACCTCCGCCGGAGGGTATGGCTACACCTTC.

The CDR3 here is CASSESLGTTDTQYF. CDR3 coding DNA: TGTGCCAGCAGTGAGAGCCTAGGTACCACAGATACGCAGTATTTT. V usage is TRBV2 and J usage is TRBJ2-3; D gene ambiguous. Per the germline V gene, CDR1 is SNHLY and CDR2 is FYNNEI. V was trimmed by 3 bases and J by 2 bases, leaving 12 bases between them. CDR3 size: 15 residues.

This rearrangement joins TRBV30 to TRBJ2-1; TRBD2 matches 13 bases. The CDR3 is 19 residues long. V lost 1 base to trimming and J lost 5 bases; unmatched junction nucleotides: 14. The V gene's germline CDR1 is GTSNPN and CDR2 SVGIG (reference sequence). The CDR3 DNA reads TGTGCCTGGAGTGAGAGGACTAGCGGGAGAGGCAGCCCGAACAATGAGCAGTTCTTC. Translated, it gives CAWSERTSGRGSPNNEQFF.

The chain has TRBV5-6 and TRBJ2-7, with 10 bases lining up with TRBD2. J was trimmed by 2 bases and V by 0 bases; bases with no gene match: 5. CDR1 is SGHDT and CDR2 is YYEEEE in the germline V gene. CDR3 length: 16 amino acids. The CDR3 here is CASSLGIAGGTYEQYF. CDR3 sequence (DNA): TGTGCCAGCAGCTTGGGCATAGCGGGGGGAACCTACGAGCAGTACTTC.

The chain joins TRBV7-2 to TRBJ2-1; D not certain. The V gene's germline CDR1 is SGHTA and CDR2 FQGNSA. This CDR3 has 12 residues. V was clipped by 2 bases and J by 8 bases, with 7 bases between them. CDR3 in DNA: TGTGCCAGCAGCTTAAGTGGCTATGAGCAGTTCTTC. As protein: CASSLSGYEQFF.

There are a few counts of this clone. The V and J genes are TRBV19 and TRBJ2-7; tentative D call: TRBD1 (5 bases). Trimming took off 3 bases at V and 6 bases at J, with 12 bases between the two ends. This CDR3 is 13 amino acids long. Germline CDR1 reads LNHDA; CDR2 reads SQIVND (reference sequence). CDR3 sequence reads: CASSILDSSEQYF. In DNA, the CDR3 is TGTGCCAGTAGTATCCTCGACAGCAGCGAGCAGTACTTC.

The J gene is TRBJ1-1, the V gene TRBV18, with no clear D. The CDR3 contains 15 residues. CDR1 is KGHSH and CDR2 is LQKENI in the germline V gene. The V and J ends lost 3 bases and 0 bases respectively, with 11 bases between them. In DNA, the CDR3 is TGTGCCAGCTCACCTCTGAGATACTTGAACACTGAAGCTTTCTTT. Protein product: CASSPLRYLNTEAFF. The full variable domain, completed using reference TRBV18 and TRBJ1-1, is NAGVMQNPRHLVRRRGQEARLRCSPMKGHSHVYWYRQLPEEGLKFMVYLQKENIIDESGMPKERFSAEFPKEGPSILRIQQVVRGDSAAYFCASSPLRYLNTEAFFGQGTRLTVV.

The V gene is TRBV27, the J gene TRBJ2-1; 12 bases map to TRBD2. This CDR3 comprises 15 residues. Per germline, CDR1 MNHEY and CDR2 SMNVEV (reference sequence). Trimming took 4 bases from V and 7 from J; bases not matched to a gene: 5. The DNA of the CDR3 is TGTGCCAGCAGTTCCGCTAGCGGGGGGGCTAATGAGCAGTTCTTC. It is translated as CASSSASGGANEQFF.

The chain carries TRBV28 and TRBJ1-2; 7 bases match TRBD1. Per the germline V gene, CDR1 is MDHEN and CDR2 is SYDVKM. The J segment lost 2 bases and the V segment lost 6 bases, leaving 6 bases of the junction unmatched. CDR3 length equals 14 residues. This CDR3 reads CASSEPGQNYGYTF. The CDR3 DNA is TGTGCCAGCAGCGAGCCGGGACAGAACTATGGCTACACCTTC.

This clone has more than one count but fewer than ten. The CDR3 region has the DNA TGCGCCAGCAGCCCTATGGACAGACAATATGGCTACACCTTC. Translating it yields CASSPMDRQYGYTF. The chain couples TRBV4-1 to TRBJ1-2; D perhaps matches TRBD1 (6 bases). The V and J ends lost 4 bases and 5 bases respectively, with 14 bases between them. The germline V gene encodes CDR1 MGHRA and CDR2 YSYEKL. This CDR3 contains 14 residues.

This chain connects TRBV5-1 to TRBJ1-1; unclear D gene. CDR3 length equals 14 residues. The germline V gene has CDR1 SGHRS and CDR2 YFSETQ. V was cut by 0 bases and J by 1 base, with 7 bases left in between. The CDR3 protein is CASSLERGNTEAFF. CDR3 DNA: TGCGCCAGCAGCTTGGAACGGGGGAACACTGAAGCTTTCTTT. Looking up the rest from reference TRBV5-1 and TRBJ1-1 gives the full variable domain: KAGVTQTPRYLIKTRGQQVTLSCSPISGHRSVSWYQQTPGQGLQFLFEYFSETQRNKGNFPGRFSGRQFSNSRSEMNVSTLELGDSALYLCASSLERGNTEAFFGQGTRLTVV.

The rearrangement joins TRBV27 to TRBJ2-5; D might be TRBD1 (6 bases). The J call may be faulty, since TRBJ2-7 better matches the DNA end. The germline gives CDR1 MNHEY, CDR2 SMNVEV (reference sequence). This CDR3 is built from 16 residues. CDR3 in amino acids: CASRPWLQGFNDEQYF. For the CDR3, the DNA is TGTGCCAGCAGACCTTGGCTACAGGGCTTTAATGACGAGCAGTACTTC.

The chain employs TRBV29-1 and TRBJ2-7; D is possibly TRBD1 (6 bases). The germline V gene encodes CDR1 SQVTM and CDR2 ANQGSEA. V was cut by 5 bases and J by 6 bases, with 14 bases left in between. CDR3 length: 12 amino acids. The chain's CDR3 is CSVMGPRGEQYF. The CDR3 nucleotides read TGCAGCGTTATGGGGCCCAGGGGCGAGCAGTACTTC.

The V and J genes are TRBV6-1 and TRBJ1-5, with unresolved D. V lost 6 bases and J 1 base, leaving 7 bases between the germline ends. This CDR3 is built from 13 residues. CDR1 and CDR2 from the germline V gene are MNHNS and SASEGT. CDR3 DNA sequence: TGTGCCAGCAGGCATGAGAGCAATCAGCCCCAGCATTTT. It codes for CASRHESNQPQHF.